The entry below gives a single T cell receptor beta chain sequence along with its context. The target antigen is unknown. The PCR employed 60 Vbeta primers together with 13 Jbeta primers. The protocol was immunoSEQ multiplex PCR, while the TCRdb copy is restricted to in-frame clones and leaves out a portion. The top ten hold about 6.1% of the sample, which has approximately 210,000 clones, about 81% seen once. This specimen comes from a study of cytomegalovirus exposure and HLA in healthy donors. The study, taken as a whole, reports: In the analysis, some V segments, TRBV6-2 and TRBV6-3 included, were excluded as indistinguishable. Later analysis showed most CMV-associated TCR beta chains appearing HLA-restricted. Confirmation was obtained in vitro that a few CMV-associated chains are specific for CMV antigens. A missense DCLRE1C variant was associated with V- and J-gene trimming of TCR beta chains in a later analysis, and an independent cohort replicated the association.

This CDR3 has 15 residues. CDR1 and CDR2 (germline): MNHNY, SVGAGI (reference sequence). The ends lost 0 bases at V and 5 bases at J; junction bases unmatched: 6. The TCR sequence derives from a man aged 40-55 years in good health and CMV-seropositive. The sample taken for sequencing was PBMCs. The rearrangement uses TRBV6-6 and TRBJ1-1, with TRBD1 identical over 7 bases. Here the CDR3 reads CASSYSLTGATEAFF. The DNA for the CDR3 is TGTGCCAGCAGTTACTCACTCACAGGGGCTACTGAAGCTTTCTTT.